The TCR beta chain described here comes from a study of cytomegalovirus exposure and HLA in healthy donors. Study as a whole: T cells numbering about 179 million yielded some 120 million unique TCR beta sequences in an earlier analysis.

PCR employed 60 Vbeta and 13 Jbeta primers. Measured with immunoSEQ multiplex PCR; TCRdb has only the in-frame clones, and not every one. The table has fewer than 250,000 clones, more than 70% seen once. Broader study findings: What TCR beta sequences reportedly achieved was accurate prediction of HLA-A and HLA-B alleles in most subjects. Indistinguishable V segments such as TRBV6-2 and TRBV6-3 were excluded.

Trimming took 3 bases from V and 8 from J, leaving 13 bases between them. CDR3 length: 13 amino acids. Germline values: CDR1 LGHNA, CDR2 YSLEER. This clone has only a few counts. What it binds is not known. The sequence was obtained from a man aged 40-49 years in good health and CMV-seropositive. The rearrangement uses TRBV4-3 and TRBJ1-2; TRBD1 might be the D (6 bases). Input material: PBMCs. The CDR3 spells CASSHEQGYGYTF. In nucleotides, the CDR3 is TGCGCCAGCAGCCATGAACAGGGTTACGGCTACACCTTC.